These T cell receptor beta chains were read from a single sample in a study of blood T cell repertoires in COVID-19. Produced via immunoSEQ multiplex PCR; TCRdb's table is partial and in-frame only. Of a few hundred thousand clones detected, roughly 90% appear once; the ten largest clones hold approximately 18%. Sequencing used PBMCs or T cells enriched from blood (not recorded which). Receptors originate from a woman in her 30s who had recovered from COVID-19. Both conserved end residues are part of each CDR3. Each record gives: clone size, V gene, J gene, D gene, CDR3 DNA, CDR3 protein. The D gene is left open where the match is weak. Size is stated for part of the rows, as once, few or many counts, or as a class when the clone is expanded.

abundance: .; v_gene: TRBV5-1; j_gene: TRBJ2-3; d_gene: TRBD2; CDR3nt: TGCGCCAGCAATCCCGGCGCGGGAGATAGCACAGATACGCAGTATTTT; CDR3aa: CASNPGAGDSTDTQYF
abundance: .; v_gene: TRBV7-8; j_gene: TRBJ2-3; d_gene: TRBD2; CDR3nt: TGTGCCAGCAGCGAAGGACTAGCGGGGGGTACCACAGATACGCAGTATTTT; CDR3aa: CASSEGLAGGTTDTQYF
abundance: .; v_gene: TRBV28; j_gene: TRBJ1-6; d_gene: TRBD1; CDR3nt: TGTGCCAGCAGTCCGGGGGACAGGGGAAATTCACCCCTCCACTTT; CDR3aa: CASSPGDRGNSPLHF
abundance: .; v_gene: TRBV6-2/TRBV6-3; j_gene: TRBJ2-3; d_gene: .; CDR3nt: TGTGCCAGCAGTTACGGGCCTAACACAGATACGCAGTATTTT; CDR3aa: CASSYGPNTDTQYF
abundance: .; v_gene: TRBV4-1; j_gene: TRBJ2-1; d_gene: TRBD2; CDR3nt: TGCGCCAGCAGCGGACGGACTAGCGGGAGTAATCCGCCAATCAATGAGCAGTTCTTC; CDR3aa: CASSGRTSGSNPPINEQFF
abundance: .; v_gene: TRBV5-1; j_gene: TRBJ2-3; d_gene: .; CDR3nt: TGCGCCAGCAGCTTGGGACAGATTAGCACAGATACGCAGTATTTT; CDR3aa: CASSLGQISTDTQYF
abundance: .; v_gene: TRBV7-2; j_gene: TRBJ1-2; d_gene: TRBD1; CDR3nt: TGTGCCAGCAGCTCACGACAGGGGAGAAGTGGCTACACCTTC; CDR3aa: CASSSRQGRSGYTF
abundance: once; v_gene: TRBV30; j_gene: TRBJ2-1; d_gene: .; CDR3nt: TGTGCCTGGAACCGGGACTCGTCCTACAATGAGCAGTTCTTC; CDR3aa: CAWNRDSSYNEQFF
abundance: few; v_gene: TRBV27; j_gene: TRBJ2-5; d_gene: TRBD1; CDR3nt: TGTGCCAGCAGTCCTTGGACAGGGTTGGAGACCCAGTACTTC; CDR3aa: CASSPWTGLETQYF
abundance: .; v_gene: TRBV18; j_gene: TRBJ1-1; d_gene: TRBD1; CDR3nt: TGTGCCAGCTCAGGCCAAGGGGGCGGCACTGAAGCTTTCTTT; CDR3aa: CASSGQGGGTEAFF
abundance: .; v_gene: TRBV29-1; j_gene: TRBJ2-2; d_gene: TRBD1; CDR3nt: TGCAGCGTTGGACAGGGAGACACCGGGGAGCTGTTTTTT; CDR3aa: CSVGQGDTGELFF
abundance: .; v_gene: TRBV7-9; j_gene: TRBJ1-6; d_gene: TRBD1; CDR3nt: TGTGCCAGCAGCTTAGAGCAGGGGGCCAATTCACCCCTCCACTTT; CDR3aa: CASSLEQGANSPLHF
abundance: .; v_gene: TRBV6-5; j_gene: TRBJ2-1; d_gene: TRBD1; CDR3nt: TGTGCCAGCAGCGGCCAGGGGGCCGGGAATGAGCAGTTCTTC; CDR3aa: CASSGQGAGNEQFF
abundance: once; v_gene: TRBV4-2; j_gene: TRBJ1-2; d_gene: .; CDR3nt: TGTGCCAGCAGCCAAGATAGGCAGGTCTATGGCTACACCTTC; CDR3aa: CASSQDRQVYGYTF
abundance: .; v_gene: TRBV27; j_gene: TRBJ1-4; d_gene: TRBD1; CDR3nt: TGTGCCAGCAGTCCGGTCGACAGGGGTCGTAATGAAAAACTGTTTTTT; CDR3aa: CASSPVDRGRNEKLFF
abundance: .; v_gene: TRBV2; j_gene: TRBJ2-1; d_gene: TRBD1; CDR3nt: TGTGCCAGCAGTCCTTATGGACAGGGTGGTGCATATGAGCAGTTCTTC; CDR3aa: CASSPYGQGGAYEQFF
abundance: .; v_gene: TRBV7-7; j_gene: TRBJ1-6; d_gene: TRBD1; CDR3nt: TGTGCTAGCAGCTTAGGAGGCGGACAGGGGGGCTGTAATTCACCCCTCCACTTT; CDR3aa: CASSLGGGQGGCNSPLHF
abundance: .; v_gene: TRBV9; j_gene: TRBJ2-7; d_gene: TRBD2; CDR3nt: TGTGCCAGCAGCAGCCGGGACTACAATTCCTACGAGCAGTACTTC; CDR3aa: CASSSRDYNSYEQYF
abundance: .; v_gene: TRBV21-1; j_gene: TRBJ1-6; d_gene: .; CDR3nt: TGTGCCAGCAGCAATCCCTCCTCGACAGGGTGGAATTCACCCCTCCACTTT; CDR3aa: CASSNPSSTGWNSPLHF
abundance: .; v_gene: TRBV3-1/TRBV3-2; j_gene: TRBJ2-1; d_gene: .; CDR3nt: TGTGCCAGCAGCCAAGATTTTGAGACAGGACACCTTAGTGAGCAGTTCTTC; CDR3aa: CASSQDFETGHLSEQFF
abundance: .; v_gene: TRBV13; j_gene: TRBJ2-1; d_gene: TRBD2; CDR3nt: TGTGCCAGCAGCTTAGGCGCGGGGGGTCTCTACAATGAGCAGTTCTTC; CDR3aa: CASSLGAGGLYNEQFF
abundance: .; v_gene: TRBV25-1; j_gene: TRBJ1-6; d_gene: .; CDR3nt: TGTGCCAGCAGTAAAAGGGGTTGGGGCTATAATTCACCCCTCCACTTT; CDR3aa: CASSKRGWGYNSPLHF